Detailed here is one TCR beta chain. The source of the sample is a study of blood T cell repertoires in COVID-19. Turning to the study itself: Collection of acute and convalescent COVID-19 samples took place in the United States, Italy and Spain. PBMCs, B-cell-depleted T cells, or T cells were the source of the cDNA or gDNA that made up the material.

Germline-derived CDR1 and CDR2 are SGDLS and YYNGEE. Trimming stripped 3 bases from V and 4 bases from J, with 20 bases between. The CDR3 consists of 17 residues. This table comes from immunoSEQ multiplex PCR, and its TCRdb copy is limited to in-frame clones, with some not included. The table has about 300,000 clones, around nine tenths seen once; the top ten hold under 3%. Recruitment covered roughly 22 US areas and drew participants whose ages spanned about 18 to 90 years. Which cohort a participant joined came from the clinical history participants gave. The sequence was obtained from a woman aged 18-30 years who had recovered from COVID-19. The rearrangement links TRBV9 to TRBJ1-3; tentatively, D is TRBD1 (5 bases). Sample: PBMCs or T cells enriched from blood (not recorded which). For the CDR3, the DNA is TGTGCCAGCAGCGCCCGATTCGGGGGACCAGGAGGAAACACCATATATTTT. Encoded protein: CASSARFGGPGGNTIYF.